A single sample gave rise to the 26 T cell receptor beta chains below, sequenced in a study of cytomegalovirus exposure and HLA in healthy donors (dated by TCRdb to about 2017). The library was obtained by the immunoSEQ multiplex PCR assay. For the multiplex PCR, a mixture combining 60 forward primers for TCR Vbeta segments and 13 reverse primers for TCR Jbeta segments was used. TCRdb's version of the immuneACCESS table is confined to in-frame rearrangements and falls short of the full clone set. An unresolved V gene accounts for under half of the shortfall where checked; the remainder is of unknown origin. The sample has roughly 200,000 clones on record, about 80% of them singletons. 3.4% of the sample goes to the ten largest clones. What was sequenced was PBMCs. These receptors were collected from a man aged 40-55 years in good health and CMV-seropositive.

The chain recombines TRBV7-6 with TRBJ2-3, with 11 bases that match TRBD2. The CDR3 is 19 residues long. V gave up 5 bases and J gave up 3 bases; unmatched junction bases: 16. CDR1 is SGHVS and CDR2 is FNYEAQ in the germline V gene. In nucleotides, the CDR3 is TGTGCCAGCAGCCCCCGACTAGCGGGATTTCCCCCGGGGACAGATACGCAGTATTTT. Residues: CASSPRLAGFPPGTDTQYF.

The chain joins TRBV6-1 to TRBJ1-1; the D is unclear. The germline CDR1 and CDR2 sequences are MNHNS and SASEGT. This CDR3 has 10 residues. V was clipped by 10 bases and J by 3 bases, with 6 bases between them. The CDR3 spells CATVHTEAFF. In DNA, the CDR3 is TGTGCCACCGTCCACACTGAAGCTTTCTTT.

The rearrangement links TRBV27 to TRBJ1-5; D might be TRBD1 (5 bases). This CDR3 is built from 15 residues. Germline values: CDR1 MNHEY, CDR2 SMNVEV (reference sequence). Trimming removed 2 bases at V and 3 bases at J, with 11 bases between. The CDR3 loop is CASSLRSGFNQPQHF. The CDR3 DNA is TGTGCCAGCAGTTTAAGGTCAGGGTTCAATCAGCCCCAGCATTTT.

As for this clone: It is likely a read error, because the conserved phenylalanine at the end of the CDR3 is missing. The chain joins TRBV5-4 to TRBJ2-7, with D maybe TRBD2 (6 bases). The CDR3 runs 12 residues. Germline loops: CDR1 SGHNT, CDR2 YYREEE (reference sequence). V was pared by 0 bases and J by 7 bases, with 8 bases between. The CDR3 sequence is CASSLAGREQYL. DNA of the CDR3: TGTGCCAGCAGCTTGGCGGGGAGGGAGCAGTACCTC.

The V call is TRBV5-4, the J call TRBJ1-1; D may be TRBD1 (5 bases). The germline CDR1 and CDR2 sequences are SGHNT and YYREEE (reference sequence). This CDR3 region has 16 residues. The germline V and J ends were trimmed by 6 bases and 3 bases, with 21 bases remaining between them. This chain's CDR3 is CASTVNRGGEDTEAFF. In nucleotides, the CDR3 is TGTGCCAGCACCGTTAATAGGGGCGGTGAGGACACTGAAGCTTTCTTT.

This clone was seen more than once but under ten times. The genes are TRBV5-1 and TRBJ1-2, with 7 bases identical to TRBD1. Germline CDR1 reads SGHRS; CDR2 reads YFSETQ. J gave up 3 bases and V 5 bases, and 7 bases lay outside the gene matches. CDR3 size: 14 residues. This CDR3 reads CASSIGGTDYGYTF. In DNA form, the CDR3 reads TGCGCCAGCAGTATCGGTGGGACAGACTATGGCTACACCTTC. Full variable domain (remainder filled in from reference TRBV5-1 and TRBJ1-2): KAGVTQTPRYLIKTRGQQVTLSCSPISGHRSVSWYQQTPGQGLQFLFEYFSETQRNKGNFPGRFSGRQFSNSRSEMNVSTLELGDSALYLCASSIGGTDYGYTFGSGTRLTVV.

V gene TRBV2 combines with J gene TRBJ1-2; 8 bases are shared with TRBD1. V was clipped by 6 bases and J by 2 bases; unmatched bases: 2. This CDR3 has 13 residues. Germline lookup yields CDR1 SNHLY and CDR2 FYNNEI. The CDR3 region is CASRQGENYGYTF. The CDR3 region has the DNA TGTGCCAGCAGACAGGGGGAGAACTATGGCTACACCTTC.

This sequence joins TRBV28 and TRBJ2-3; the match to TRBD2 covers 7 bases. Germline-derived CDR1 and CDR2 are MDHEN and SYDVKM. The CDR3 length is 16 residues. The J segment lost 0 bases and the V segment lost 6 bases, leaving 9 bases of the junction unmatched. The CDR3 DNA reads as TGTGCCAGCAGCGATGTGGGTAGCGGGAGCACAGATACGCAGTATTTT. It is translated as CASSDVGSGSTDTQYF.

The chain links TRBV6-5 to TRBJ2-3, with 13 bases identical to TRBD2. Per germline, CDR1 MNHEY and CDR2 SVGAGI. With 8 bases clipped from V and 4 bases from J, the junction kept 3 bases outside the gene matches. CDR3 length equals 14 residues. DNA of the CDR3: TGTGCCAGCCTTGGACTAGCGGGGGCAGATACGCAGTATTTT. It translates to CASLGLAGADTQYF.

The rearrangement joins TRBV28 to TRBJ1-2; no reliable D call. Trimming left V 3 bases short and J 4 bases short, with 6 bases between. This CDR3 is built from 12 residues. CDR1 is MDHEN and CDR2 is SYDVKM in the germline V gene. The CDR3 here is CASSFPVYGYTF. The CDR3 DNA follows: TGTGCCAGCAGTTTTCCGGTCTATGGCTACACCTTC.

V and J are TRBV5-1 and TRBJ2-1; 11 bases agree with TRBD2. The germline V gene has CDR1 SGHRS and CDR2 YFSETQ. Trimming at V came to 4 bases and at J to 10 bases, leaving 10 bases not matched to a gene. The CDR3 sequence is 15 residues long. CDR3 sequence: CASSPTSGNIREQFF. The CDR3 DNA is TGCGCCAGCAGCCCGACTAGCGGGAACATTAGGGAGCAGTTCTTC.

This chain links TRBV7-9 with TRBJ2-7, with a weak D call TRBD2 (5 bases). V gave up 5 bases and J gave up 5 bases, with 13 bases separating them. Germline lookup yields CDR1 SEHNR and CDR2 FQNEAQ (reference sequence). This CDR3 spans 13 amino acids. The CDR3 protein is CASSRDEGDEQYF. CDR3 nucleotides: TGTGCCAGCAGCCGCGATGAGGGTGACGAGCAGTACTTC.

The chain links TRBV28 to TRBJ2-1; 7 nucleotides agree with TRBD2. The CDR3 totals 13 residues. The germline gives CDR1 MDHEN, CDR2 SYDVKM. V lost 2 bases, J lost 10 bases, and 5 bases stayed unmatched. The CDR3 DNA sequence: TGTGCCAGCAGTTTACTCTTTAGCGGGGAGCAGTTCTTC. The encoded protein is CASSLLFSGEQFF.

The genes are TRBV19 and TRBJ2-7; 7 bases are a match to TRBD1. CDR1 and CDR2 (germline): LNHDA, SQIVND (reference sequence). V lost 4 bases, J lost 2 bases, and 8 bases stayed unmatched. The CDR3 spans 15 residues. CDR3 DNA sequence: TGTGCCAGTAGTACTCGGGACAGCAAGGCCTACGAGCAGTACTTC. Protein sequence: CASSTRDSKAYEQYF. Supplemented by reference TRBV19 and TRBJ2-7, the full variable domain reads DGGITQSPKYLFRKEGQNVTLSCEQNLNHDAMYWYRQDPGQGLRLIYYSQIVNDFQKGDIAEGYSVSREKKESFPLTVTSAQKNPTAFYLCASSTRDSKAYEQYFGPGTRLTVT.

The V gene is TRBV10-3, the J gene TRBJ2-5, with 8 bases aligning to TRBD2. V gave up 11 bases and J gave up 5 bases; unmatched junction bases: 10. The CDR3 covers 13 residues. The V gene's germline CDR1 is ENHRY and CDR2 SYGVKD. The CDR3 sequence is CAVSPGLGETQYF. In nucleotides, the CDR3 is TGTGCCGTCTCACCGGGACTAGGGGAGACCCAGTACTTC.

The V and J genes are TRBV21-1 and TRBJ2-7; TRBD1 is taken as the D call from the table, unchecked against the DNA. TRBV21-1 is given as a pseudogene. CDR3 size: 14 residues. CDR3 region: CASSNRTGGYEQYF. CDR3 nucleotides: TGTGCCAGCAGCAACCGGACAGGGGGCTACGAGCAGTACTTC.

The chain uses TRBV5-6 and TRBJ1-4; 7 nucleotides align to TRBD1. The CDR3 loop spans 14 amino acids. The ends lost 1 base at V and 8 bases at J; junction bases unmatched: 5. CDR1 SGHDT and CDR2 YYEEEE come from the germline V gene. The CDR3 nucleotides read TGTGCCAGCAGCTTGAAAGGGGGCGCGGAAAAACTGTTTTTT. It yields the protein CASSLKGGAEKLFF.

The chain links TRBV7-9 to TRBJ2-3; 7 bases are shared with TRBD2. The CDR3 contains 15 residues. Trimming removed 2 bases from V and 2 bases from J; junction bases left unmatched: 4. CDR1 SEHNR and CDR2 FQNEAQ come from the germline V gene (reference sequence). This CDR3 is CASSLMRGYTDTQYF. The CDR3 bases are TGTGCCAGCAGCTTAATGCGGGGGTACACAGATACGCAGTATTTT.

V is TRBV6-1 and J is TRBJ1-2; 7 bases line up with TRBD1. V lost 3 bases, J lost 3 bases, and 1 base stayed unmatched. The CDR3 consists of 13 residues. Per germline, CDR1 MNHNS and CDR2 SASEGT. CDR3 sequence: CASSDTGDYGYTF. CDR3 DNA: TGTGCCAGCAGTGACACAGGGGACTATGGCTACACCTTC.

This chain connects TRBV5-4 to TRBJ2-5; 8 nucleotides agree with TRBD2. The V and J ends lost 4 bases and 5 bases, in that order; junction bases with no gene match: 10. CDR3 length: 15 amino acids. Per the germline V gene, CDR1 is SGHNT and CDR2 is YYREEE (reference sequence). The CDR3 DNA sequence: TGTGCCAGCAGCCACCCCGGGGGCGGGGGGGAGACCCAGTACTTC. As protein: CASSHPGGGGETQYF.

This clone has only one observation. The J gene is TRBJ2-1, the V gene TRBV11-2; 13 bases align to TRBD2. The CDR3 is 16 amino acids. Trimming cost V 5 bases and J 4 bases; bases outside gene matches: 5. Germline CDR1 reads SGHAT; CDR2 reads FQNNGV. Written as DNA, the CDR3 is TGTGCCAGCAGCCTCCGACTAGCGGGGGGTTACAATGAGCAGTTCTTC. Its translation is CASSLRLAGGYNEQFF.

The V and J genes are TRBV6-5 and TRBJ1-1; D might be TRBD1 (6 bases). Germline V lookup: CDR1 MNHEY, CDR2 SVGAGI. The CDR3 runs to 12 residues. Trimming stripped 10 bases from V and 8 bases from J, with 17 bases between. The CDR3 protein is CAISPGEGEAFF. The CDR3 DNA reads TGTGCCATCAGCCCAGGGGAGGGGGAAGCTTTCTTT.

The CDR3 sequence is CASSLAGGFEAFF. In nucleotides, the CDR3 is TGTGCCAGCAGCTTAGCTGGCGGGTTTGAAGCTTTCTTT. The gene calls are TRBV11-2 and TRBJ1-1; D call uncertain. Germline V gene data show CDR1 as SGHAT and CDR2 as FQNNGV. V lost 1 base, J lost 7 bases, and 10 bases lay in between. The CDR3 spans 13 residues.

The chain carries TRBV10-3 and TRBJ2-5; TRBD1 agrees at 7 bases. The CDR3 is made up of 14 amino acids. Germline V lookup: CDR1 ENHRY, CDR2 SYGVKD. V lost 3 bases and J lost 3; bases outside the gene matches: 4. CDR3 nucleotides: TGTGCCATCAGTGAACCTGGGACAGAAGAGACCCAGTACTTC. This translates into CAISEPGTEETQYF.

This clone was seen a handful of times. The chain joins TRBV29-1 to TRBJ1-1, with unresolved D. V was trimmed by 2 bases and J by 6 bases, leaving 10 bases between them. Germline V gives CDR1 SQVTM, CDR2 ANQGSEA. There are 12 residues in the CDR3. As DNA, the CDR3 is TGCAGCGTTGAAAACAGCAATGCTGAAGCTTTCTTT. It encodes CSVENSNAEAFF.

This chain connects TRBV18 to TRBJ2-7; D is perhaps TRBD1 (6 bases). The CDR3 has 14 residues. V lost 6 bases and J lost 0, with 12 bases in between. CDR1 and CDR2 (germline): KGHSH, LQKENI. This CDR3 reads CASSQGQGSYEQYF. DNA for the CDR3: TGTGCCAGCTCCCAGGGGCAGGGCTCCTACGAGCAGTACTTC.